These 2 T cell receptor beta chains originate from one sample sequenced in a study of control samples from healthy donors and cancer patients. Produced via immunoSEQ multiplex PCR; TCRdb's table is partial and in-frame only. The sample has 150,000 to 200,000 clones, roughly 89% seen once. Sequenced sample: blood. The receptors stem from a woman aged 45-60 years in good health.

V is TRBV9 and J is TRBJ1-1; D unclear. V lost 0 bases and J 7 bases, leaving 13 bases between the germline ends. Germline loops: CDR1 SGDLS, CDR2 YYNGEE. The CDR3 is made up of 14 amino acids. The CDR3 DNA reads as TGTGCCAGCAGCGTAGGGGGAGGTGGTGGTGAAGCTTTCTTT. Protein sequence: CASSVGGGGGEAFF.

The chain uses TRBV12-2 and TRBJ2-2. TRBV12-2 has pseudogene status. The CDR3 spans 18 residues. CDR3 residues: CASRSEVPEAGGTGELFF. CDR3 nucleotide sequence: TGTGCAAGTCGCTCGGAGGTCCCTGAGGCTGGGGGCACCGGGGAGCTGTTTTTT.